The clone carrying this T cell receptor beta chain was observed at least ten times. TCRdb fed the RT-PCR reads into MiXCR, producing one record per CDR3 protein. The table records fewer than 800,000 distinct CDR3 sequences, approximately 15% of them present only once. Germline V gene lookup returns CDR1 MRHNA and CDR2 SNTAGT. The V end lost 2 bases, the J end lost 4 bases, and 5 bases lay between the germline ends. This CDR3 region has 12 residues. The receptor was isolated from a female donor in good health, serving as a healthy control. The chain recombines TRBV6-4 with TRBJ1-1; D is undetermined. The specimen was memory CD4+ T cells from blood. CDR3 nucleotides: TGTGCCAGCAGTGACGGAGCCACTGAAGCTTTCTTT. It codes for CASSDGATEAFF.